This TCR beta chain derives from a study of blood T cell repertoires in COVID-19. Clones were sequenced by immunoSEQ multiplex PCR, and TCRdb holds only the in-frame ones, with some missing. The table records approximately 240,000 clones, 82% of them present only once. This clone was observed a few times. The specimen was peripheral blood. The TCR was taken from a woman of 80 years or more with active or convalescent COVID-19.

The CDR3 sequence is CASSLRRTGTYGYTF. The CDR3 DNA reads TGTGCCAGCAGTTTACGCCGGACAGGGACGTATGGCTACACCTTC. The chain uses TRBV28 and TRBJ1-2, with 8 nucleotides matching TRBD1. This CDR3 region has 15 residues. Germline loops: CDR1 MDHEN, CDR2 SYDVKM. The V segment lost 2 bases and the J segment 5 bases; nucleotides outside the gene matches: 7.